The rows below give T cell receptor beta chains drawn from one sample of a study of CD8+ T cells in alopecia areata. Here immunoSEQ multiplex PCR was the method, and the copy in TCRdb shows in-frame clones only, minus some. The sample has tens of thousands of clones, about 51% seen once; the top ten hold 5.5% to 6%. Sequenced sample: NKG2D-high CD8+ T cells sorted from blood. These receptors all stem from a human donor with alopecia areata. The CDR3 runs from the conserved cysteine through the conserved F or W. A D gene is named only where the DNA matches it firmly. Clone size is stated in some rows and not others, as once, few, many or a class when expanded.

>.|TRBJ1-2|.|TRBV13
CASSSAAGYTF
TGTGCCAGCAGCTCCGCCGCCGGCTACACCTTC
>.|TRBJ2-5|.|TRBV7-2
CASSHGGIQETQYF
TGTGCCAGCAGCCATGGGGGGATCCAAGAGACCCAGTACTTC
>.|TRBJ2-7|.|TRBV30
CAWSGGSSYEQYF
TGTGCCTGGAGTGGCGGCAGCTCCTACGAGCAGTACTTC
>few|TRBJ1-1|.|TRBV29-1
CSVEGGTEAFF
TGCAGCGTTGAGGGAGGCACTGAAGCTTTCTTT
>.|TRBJ1-1|.|TRBV21-1
CTSRGMIGYTIRTEAFF
TGTACCAGCAGAGGTATGATAGGCTACACAATTCGCACTGAAGCTTTCTTT
>.|TRBJ2-3|.|TRBV30
CAWRLVQGTDTQYF
TGTGCCTGGAGACTGGTACAGGGCACAGATACGCAGTATTTT
>.|TRBJ2-7|.|TRBV29-1
CSVVEDYEQYF
TGCAGCGTTGTAGAGGACTACGAGCAGTACTTC
>.|TRBJ2-1|TRBD2|TRBV9
CASSVRAGGHNEQFF
TGTGCCAGCAGCGTTCGGGCGGGGGGACACAATGAGCAGTTCTTC
>.|TRBJ2-3|.|TRBV11-2
CASSSGGRGGTDTQYF
TGTGCCAGCAGCTCCGGGGGCAGGGGCGGCACAGATACGCAGTATTTT
>many|TRBJ2-1|.|TRBV7-9
CASSLGLGPNEQFF
TGTGCCAGCAGCTTGGGCCTAGGGCCCAATGAGCAGTTCTTC
>.|TRBJ2-7|.|TRBV9
CASSVGGSSYEQYF
TGTGCCAGCAGCGTTGGGGGGTCCTCCTACGAGCAGTACTTC